These 22 T cell receptor beta chains were all obtained from the same sample, sequenced in a study of blood T cell repertoires in COVID-19 (TCRdb year 2020). Library preparation employed the immunoSEQ multiplex PCR assay. Entries here come from immuneACCESS through TCRdb and include only in-frame sequences with V and J called. Some clones fail to appear in such tables; in the studies checked, an unresolved V gene covers under half of the shortfall, and the cause of the remainder is unknown. The sample includes approximately 310,000 clones, with roughly 85% observed a single time. Over 2% of the sample is in the top ten clones. The sequenced material came from PBMCs or T cells enriched from blood (not recorded which). Receptors were obtained from a man aged 25-45 years who had recovered from COVID-19.

The chain is built from TRBV4-1 and TRBJ1-1; D is ambiguous. This CDR3 spans 14 amino acids. V lost 4 bases to trimming and J lost 0 bases, with 9 bases between them. Germline assignment: CDR1 MGHRA and CDR2 YSYEKL. CDR3: CASSPAEMNTEAFF. The CDR3 nucleotides read TGCGCCAGCAGCCCGGCGGAGATGAACACTGAAGCTTTCTTT.

The chain links TRBV5-4 to TRBJ2-5, with 14 bases aligning to TRBD2. The V segment lost 3 bases and the J segment 5 bases; nucleotides outside the gene matches: 12. The germline gives CDR1 SGHNT, CDR2 YYREEE (reference sequence). The CDR3 runs to 18 residues. CDR3: CASSSGLAGGTTAETQYF. The CDR3 DNA reads as TGTGCCAGCAGCTCCGGACTAGCGGGGGGCACCACTGCTGAGACCCAGTACTTC.

This chain connects TRBV5-4 to TRBJ2-3; 8 bases fit TRBD1. Germline CDR1 SGHNT, CDR2 YYREEE (reference sequence). This CDR3 spans 15 amino acids. V shed 1 base, J shed 6 bases, and the junction held 7 bases outside the gene matches. The CDR3: CASSLYLQGGDTQYF. CDR3 nucleotides: TGTGCCAGCAGCTTGTATTTACAGGGGGGCGATACGCAGTATTTT.

The CDR3 sequence: CASSYSGLAGNEQFF. The CDR3 DNA sequence: TGTGCCAGCAGTTACTCGGGGCTAGCGGGGAATGAGCAGTTCTTC. The rearrangement links TRBV6-6 to TRBJ2-1; 9 bases fit TRBD2. Germline CDR1 is MNHNY and CDR2 is SVGAGI (reference sequence). V was clipped by 0 bases and J by 7 bases; unmatched bases: 4. The CDR3 runs to 15 residues.

This sequence joins TRBV11-2 and TRBJ1-5; D is perhaps TRBD1 (6 bases). V dropped 3 bases and J dropped 4 bases, with 7 bases sitting between them. Germline V gives CDR1 SGHAT, CDR2 FQNNGV. The CDR3 sequence is 13 residues long. CDR3 in amino acids: CASSFDRNQPQHF. The CDR3 DNA reads as TGTGCCAGCAGCTTCGACAGGAATCAGCCCCAGCATTTT.

V usage is TRBV19 and J usage is TRBJ1-4, with D unresolved. CDR3 length: 14 residues. V was shortened by 6 bases and J by 3 bases, with 11 bases between the two germline ends. Germline CDR1 LNHDA, CDR2 SQIVND (reference sequence). The CDR3 is CASSASRANEKLFF. The CDR3 DNA sequence: TGTGCCAGTAGCGCGTCGAGGGCTAATGAAAAACTGTTTTTT.

The CDR3 protein is CASSLEGAGSNQPQHF. The CDR3 DNA is TGCGCCAGCAGCTTGGAAGGGGCCGGTAGCAATCAGCCCCAGCATTTT. This chain joins TRBV5-1 and TRBJ1-5; TRBD1 is a possible D gene (5 bases). V lost 0 bases to trimming and J lost 0 bases, with 10 bases between them. Germline lookup yields CDR1 SGHRS and CDR2 YFSETQ. CDR3 length: 16 residues.

The chain carries TRBV9 and TRBJ2-7; a possible D gene is TRBD1 (5 bases). Germline-derived CDR1 and CDR2 are SGDLS and YYNGEE. Trimming removed 0 bases at V and 0 bases at J, with 7 bases between. This CDR3 comprises 14 residues. The CDR3 bases are TGTGCCAGCAGCGTAGGACAGAGCTCCTACGAGCAGTACTTC. This gives the protein CASSVGQSSYEQYF.

This sequence joins TRBV5-1 and TRBJ2-2; 10 nucleotides agree with TRBD2. The V gene end was trimmed by 5 bases and the J gene end by 5 bases; junction bases not matched to a gene: 6. The CDR3 runs to 15 residues. Per germline, CDR1 SGHRS and CDR2 YFSETQ. Here the CDR3 DNA reads TGCGCCAGCAGATATCTAGCGGGGGATACCGGGGAGCTGTTTTTT. This gives the protein CASRYLAGDTGELFF.

V is TRBV5-1 and J is TRBJ2-6; D is unresolved. The ends were cut back, 4 bases at V and 2 bases at J, with 13 bases in the middle. There are 16 residues in the CDR3. Germline CDR1 SGHRS, CDR2 YFSETQ. The CDR3 DNA reads as TGCGCCAGCAGCCCCCCACTGTATACTGGGGCCAACGTCCTGACTTTC. This translates into CASSPPLYTGANVLTF.

This chain uses TRBV7-8 with TRBJ1-1; TRBD1 matches 9 bases. The CDR3 covers 14 residues. Germline V lookup: CDR1 SGHVS, CDR2 FQNEAQ. The V gene end was trimmed by 5 bases and the J gene end by 8 bases; junction bases not matched to a gene: 9. Here the CDR3 reads CASSGRGQGGEAFF. CDR3 DNA sequence: TGTGCCAGCAGCGGTCGGGGACAGGGTGGAGAAGCTTTCTTT.

The genes are TRBV7-3 and TRBJ2-2; D call uncertain. There are 14 residues in the CDR3. V was pared by 2 bases and J by 10 bases, with 14 bases between. Per the germline V gene, CDR1 is SGHTA and CDR2 is FQGTGA. CDR3 DNA: TGTGCCAGCAGCTTAGAGGCTTCGGTTACGGAGCTGTTTTTT. It yields the protein CASSLEASVTELFF.

This clone was seen many times. The genes are TRBV7-9 and TRBJ2-7, with a tentative D call TRBD1 (5 bases). Germline V CDR1 and CDR2: SEHNR, FQNEAQ (reference sequence). This CDR3 is built from 14 residues. Trimming pared 5 bases from V and 6 bases from J, leaving 17 bases between. The CDR3 region is CASSIGQDNAEQYF. Here the CDR3 DNA reads TGTGCCAGCAGCATTGGTCAGGACAACGCCGAGCAGTACTTC.

The chain uses TRBV7-9 and TRBJ1-3; weak D call: TRBD1 (6 bases). This CDR3 is 15 amino acids long. Germline CDR1 reads SEHNR; CDR2 reads FQNEAQ (reference sequence). With 2 bases removed from V and 3 bases from J, the gap between germline ends came to 11 bases. CDR3 sequence (DNA): TGTGCCAGCAGCTTAAGGGGGGGATTTGGAAACACCATATATTTT. It yields the protein CASSLRGGFGNTIYF.

This clone appeared a few times. This chain links TRBV7-2 with TRBJ1-2, with TRBD1 identical over 7 bases. Germline loops: CDR1 SGHTA, CDR2 FQGNSA. V shed 0 bases and J 3 bases; nucleotides not matched to a gene: 4. CDR3 length: 15 residues. CDR3 bases: TGTGCCAGCAGCTTAGCGGACAGGCCATACTATGGCTACACCTTC. This gives the protein CASSLADRPYYGYTF.

This clone was detected once. The chain combines TRBV27 with TRBJ2-3, with 9 bases identical to TRBD1. Trimming cost V 1 base and J 5 bases; bases outside gene matches: 10. The CDR3 is 17 residues long. The V gene's germline CDR1 is MNHEY and CDR2 SMNVEV (reference sequence). CDR3 nucleotides: TGTGCCAGCAGTTTATTCTTTGGGACAGGGAGAATAGATACGCAGTATTTT. As protein: CASSLFFGTGRIDTQYF.

This chain uses TRBV6-5 with TRBJ2-2; maybe TRBD1 (5 bases). The CDR3 spans 15 residues. The germline gives CDR1 MNHEY, CDR2 SVGAGI. V was pared by 7 bases and J by 1 base, with 13 bases between. DNA for the CDR3: TGTGCCAGCATCCCGGGCCAGGGGAACACCGGGGAGCTGTTTTTT. The encoded protein is CASIPGQGNTGELFF.

The rearrangement links TRBV2 to TRBJ2-5; TRBD1 agrees at 7 bases. The CDR3 sequence is 16 residues long. Germline loops: CDR1 SNHLY, CDR2 FYNNEI. V was pared by 6 bases and J by 1 base, with 11 bases of the junction left unmatched. This CDR3 reads CASSAPKGQPQETQYF. For the CDR3, the DNA is TGTGCCAGCAGCGCTCCCAAGGGACAGCCCCAAGAGACCCAGTACTTC. The entire variable domain, with the rest obtained from reference TRBV2 and TRBJ2-5, is as follows: EPEVTQTPSHQVTQMGQEVILRCVPISNHLYFYWYRQILGQKVEFLVSFYNNEISEKSEIFDDQFSVERPDGSNFTLKIRSTKLEDSAMYFCASSAPKGQPQETQYFGPGTRLLVL.

The rearrangement links TRBV18 to TRBJ1-3, with TRBD1 matching over 10 bases. The germline V gene encodes CDR1 KGHSH and CDR2 LQKENI. Unmatched junction bases numbered 8, after V lost 7 bases and J lost 2 bases. CDR3 length: 16 residues. The CDR3 protein is CASYQRQGAAGNTIYF. The CDR3 DNA follows: TGTGCCAGCTACCAACGACAGGGGGCGGCTGGAAACACCATATATTTT.

CDR3 nucleotide sequence: TGTGCCAGCAGCTTAGGGGGCTCTGATACGCAGTATTTT. Translation: CASSLGGSDTQYF. The rearrangement joins TRBV7-3 to TRBJ2-3, with D perhaps matching TRBD1 (6 bases). Trimming pared 2 bases from V and 6 bases from J, leaving 9 bases between. CDR3 length: 13 amino acids. Per the germline V gene, CDR1 is SGHTA and CDR2 is FQGTGA.

The CDR3 nucleotides are TGTGCCAGCAGCAGCCGGGACTTCGGCTCCTATAATTCACCCCTCCACTTT. The encoded protein is CASSSRDFGSYNSPLHF. This sequence joins TRBV3-1 (or the pseudogene TRBV3-2) and TRBJ1-6; D may be TRBD1 (5 bases). Germline CDR1 and CDR2: LGHDT and YNNKEL (reference sequence). The CDR3 totals 17 residues. Trimming shortened V by 5 bases and J by 0 bases, and 14 bases separated the two germline ends.

CDR3 coding DNA: TGTGCCAGCAGCACCAACCTCGGGGGGGCTAGGAACACCGGGGAGCTGTTTTTT. Amino acids: CASSTNLGGARNTGELFF. The chain is built from TRBV5-4 and TRBJ2-2; 8 nucleotides match TRBD2. The germline V gene encodes CDR1 SGHNT and CDR2 YYREEE (reference sequence). The junction had 12 bases not matched to a gene; V was cut back by 4 bases and J by 1 base. The length of the CDR3 is 18 residues.